This T cell receptor beta chain emerged from a study of CXCR4 blockade with PD-1 therapy in pancreatic cancer. Whole-study results and caveats: Sequencing covered TCRbeta chains only, not alpha chains. Frequent tumor clones were encoded by many distinct rearrangements, suggesting shared antigens.

The archived tumor blocks came from patients without neoadjuvant therapy before resection. Clones were read by immunoSEQ multiplex PCR, and TCRdb kept only the in-frame ones, dropping some. The sample lists about 6,000 clones, approximately 34% occurring once. In this sample, this clone turned up a few times. What it recognizes is unknown. V was cut by 2 bases and J by 7 bases, with 19 bases left in between. The CDR3 loop spans 15 amino acids. Germline V gene sequence: CDR1 SGDLS, CDR2 YYNGEE. The clonotype comes from a human donor with pancreatic ductal adenocarcinoma. Sequences were obtained from tumor tissue. This chain uses TRBV9 with TRBJ2-7; weak D call: TRBD1 (6 bases). In DNA, the CDR3 is TGTGCCAGCAGCGTTAGTCGGGACACCCCGCTAGAGCAGTACTTC. Translated: CASSVSRDTPLEQYF.